This T cell receptor (beta chain) was documented in a study of T-cell reconstitution after alpha-beta-depleted transplantation in children. Preparing the TCRbeta library involved the use of unique molecular identifiers. TCRdb processed the PCR reads anew with MiXCR; each CDR3 protein has one entry. This table holds around 370,000 distinct CDR3 sequences, approximately 10% found once. As for this clonotype: This could be a read error, since a much larger clone is one nucleotide away.

Germline V gene lookup returns CDR1 SGHTA and CDR2 FQGNSA. CDR3 length: 16 residues. The rearrangement uses TRBV7-2 and TRBJ1-1; no definite D call. The sample in question was PBMCs from the stem cell graft donor, obtained from the stem cell graft. The receptor was derived from a human donor who donated a stem cell graft to a child with acute lymphoblastic leukemia. The CDR3 reads CASGLVGGGPNTEAFF. DNA of the CDR3: TGTGCCAGCGGCTTAGTTGGAGGAGGGCCGAACACTGAAGCTTTCTTT.